This entry lists 30 T cell receptor beta chains sequenced from one sample in a study of T cells in Graves' hyperthyroidism and ophthalmopathy (dated by TCRdb to about 2019). Preparation of the library involved multiplex PCR. Sequenced using an Illumina HiSeq 2000. The TCR beta CDR3 regions were amplified from RNA transcripts. For the first round of RT-PCR on the TCR CDR3, the HTBI primer set was used together with the Qiagen OneStep RT-PCR kit. TCRdb reprocessed the public reads (quality trimming at Q25 with fastp, clone calling with MiXCR) and kept in-frame beta chains. Every CDR3 protein is listed once, alongside the most common genes and DNA of its rows. Present in this sample are about 160,000 distinct CDR3 sequences, approximately 9% of which were seen just once. Jointly, the top ten make up approximately 24% of the sample. Sequencing input: blood. The receptors here all came from a woman aged 18-29 years with Graves' hyperthyroidism that later progressed to Graves' ophthalmopathy.

The V call is TRBV30, the J call TRBJ2-3; 8 positions agree with TRBD2. Trimming at V came to 0 bases and at J to 7 bases, leaving 3 bases not matched to a gene. Looked up from germline, CDR1 is GTSNPN and CDR2 is SVGIG (reference sequence). The CDR3 covers 13 residues. CDR3: CAWSVAGENTQYF. CDR3 sequence (DNA): TGTGCCTGGAGTGTAGCGGGGGAAAATACGCAGTATTTT.

This clonotype occurred many times. The V gene is TRBV6-1, the J gene TRBJ2-7, with no clear D. The CDR3 length is 13 residues. Trimming removed 4 bases at V and 3 bases at J, with 10 bases between. CDR1 is MNHNS and CDR2 is SASEGT in the germline V gene. The CDR3 nucleotides are TGTGCCAGCAGTGCCGATGAAGTCTACGAGCAGTACTTC. This gives the protein CASSADEVYEQYF.

This clonotype has a count of ten or more. This chain joins TRBV12-3 or TRBV12-4 and TRBJ1-2; D may be TRBD1 (5 bases). The V end lost 0 bases, the J end lost 0 bases, and 17 bases lay between the germline ends. This CDR3 has 18 amino acids. The CDR3: CASSLAGFAGLTNYGYTF. CDR3 bases: TGTGCCAGCAGTTTAGCGGGGTTTGCAGGGCTAACTAACTATGGCTACACCTTC.

This clonotype was recorded at least ten times. This chain joins TRBV12-3 or TRBV12-4 and TRBJ1-3; 7 nucleotides agree with TRBD1. V lost 7 bases, J lost 3 bases, and 3 bases stayed unmatched. The CDR3 runs to 13 residues. The DNA of the CDR3 is TGTGCCAGCATTCGGGACAGTGGAAACACCATATATTTT. Its translation is CASIRDSGNTIYF.

The chain recombines TRBV29-1 with TRBJ2-5; D is perhaps TRBD1 (5 bases). Trimming took off 5 bases at V and 5 bases at J, with 12 bases between the two ends. The germline CDR1 and CDR2 sequences are SQVTM and ANQGSEA. The CDR3 loop spans 12 amino acids. The CDR3 is CSVSTGIETQYF. In DNA form, the CDR3 reads TGCAGCGTTTCAACAGGAATCGAGACCCAGTACTTC. The full variable domain, in which reference TRBV29-1 and TRBJ2-5 provide the parts outside the CDR3, is SAVISQKPSRDICQRGTSLTIQCQVDSQVTMMFWYRQQPGQSLTLIATANQGSEATYESGFVIDKFPISRPNLTFSTLTVSNMSPEDSSIYLCSVSTGIETQYFGPGTRLLVL.

This clonotype has only one observation. This may come from a read error, since a much larger clone is one base off. V and J are TRBV5-6 and TRBJ1-1, with D uncertain. Germline V CDR1 and CDR2: SGHDT, YYEEEE. V lost 0 bases and J lost 4, with 7 bases in between. The CDR3 sequence is 13 residues long. CDR3: CASSLVGFTEAFF. CDR3 sequence (DNA): TGTGCCAGCAGCTTGGTCGGTTTCACTGAAGCTTTCTTT.

This clonotype was recorded at least ten times. A read error may account for a junction end that differs from germline. V and J are TRBV19 and TRBJ1-1; no clear D gene. The CDR3 runs 12 residues. The V gene's germline CDR1 is LNHDA and CDR2 SQIVND (reference sequence). The CDR3 is CASGMVNTEAFF. The CDR3 DNA reads as TGTGCCAGTGGTATGGTGAACACTGAAGCTTTCTTT.

This clonotype was seen ten or more times. The chain recombines TRBV28 with TRBJ1-1, with TRBD1 as a possible D gene (5 bases). CDR1 and CDR2 (germline): MDHEN, SYDVKM. Deletions cut 3 bases from V and 3 bases from J, with 11 bases between. The CDR3 length is 14 residues. CDR3 DNA sequence: TGTGCCAGCAGTTTGTATAGGGGTTACACTGAAGCTTTCTTT. Translation gives CASSLYRGYTEAFF. Looking up the rest from reference TRBV28 and TRBJ1-1 gives the full variable domain: DVKVTQSSRYLVKRTGEKVFLECVQDMDHENMFWYRQDPGLGLRLIYFSYDVKMKEKGDIPEGYSVSREKKERFSLILESASTNQTSMYLCASSLYRGYTEAFFGQGTRLTVV.

This clonotype was seen ten or more times. The chain uses TRBV27 and TRBJ2-7; D not resolved. CDR1 and CDR2 from the germline V gene are MNHEY and SMNVEV (reference sequence). The CDR3 is made up of 13 amino acids. V dropped 4 bases and J dropped 4 bases, with 11 bases sitting between them. In nucleotides, the CDR3 is TGTGCCAGCAGTTATCAGGCGGCGTACGAGCAGTACTTC. Its translation: CASSYQAAYEQYF.

The rearrangement uses TRBV2 and TRBJ2-7; no definite D call. Germline loops: CDR1 SNHLY, CDR2 FYNNEI. CDR3 length: 13 amino acids. The V and J ends lost 4 bases and 2 bases respectively, with 9 bases between them. The CDR3 is CASSVTRTYEQYF. The DNA of the CDR3 is TGTGCCAGCAGTGTGACAAGAACCTACGAGCAGTACTTC.

The chain couples TRBV5-1 to TRBJ2-2, with D possibly TRBD1 on 5 matching bases. V was shortened by 6 bases and J by 1 base, with 19 bases between the two germline ends. This CDR3 region has 17 residues. Germline V gene data show CDR1 as SGHRS and CDR2 as YFSETQ. CDR3 nucleotides: TGCGCCAGCACCCCCTCTCAGGGTTGGGGGAACACCGGGGAGCTGTTTTTT. Translation: CASTPSQGWGNTGELFF. Full variable domain (outside the CDR3, taken from reference TRBV5-1 and TRBJ2-2): KAGVTQTPRYLIKTRGQQVTLSCSPISGHRSVSWYQQTPGQGLQFLFEYFSETQRNKGNFPGRFSGRQFSNSRSEMNVSTLELGDSALYLCASTPSQGWGNTGELFFGEGSRLTVL.

The rearrangement links TRBV20-1 to TRBJ2-2; 7 bases align to TRBD1. Germline V CDR1 and CDR2: DFQATT, SNEGSKA (reference sequence). The CDR3 is made up of 14 amino acids. The V and J ends lost 3 bases and 6 bases, in that order; junction bases with no gene match: 7. CDR3 in amino acids: CSASGQGESGELFF. For the CDR3, the DNA is TGCAGTGCTAGTGGCCAGGGGGAATCCGGGGAGCTGTTTTTT.

This clonotype was recorded many times. This chain joins TRBV6-1 and TRBJ2-7; 7 positions match TRBD2. V lost 7 bases to trimming and J lost 5 bases; unmatched junction nucleotides: 11. The CDR3 length is 14 residues. The germline gives CDR1 MNHNS, CDR2 SASEGT. CDR3 nucleotide sequence: TGTGCCAGCATCTGGCGGGAGAGAAGGAACGAGCAGTACTTC. Amino acid sequence: CASIWRERRNEQYF.

V is TRBV4-1 and J is TRBJ2-1, with D possibly being TRBD1 (6 bases). In germline, CDR1 is MGHRA, CDR2 YSYEKL. V was cut by 2 bases and J by 11 bases, with 13 bases left in between. The CDR3 has 13 residues. CDR3 nucleotide sequence: TGCGCCAGCAGCCAACAGGGGCAGGATAAGCAGTTCTTC. Translating it yields CASSQQGQDKQFF.

This clonotype was observed many times. The V call is TRBV19, the J call TRBJ1-5, with 10 bases matching TRBD1. The CDR3 extends over 16 amino acids. Trimming cost V 9 bases and J 7 bases; bases outside gene matches: 15. The germline CDR1 and CDR2 sequences are LNHDA and SQIVND (reference sequence). The CDR3 is CASSGTGVGGYQPQHF. CDR3 bases: TGTGCCAGCTCCGGGACAGGGGTCGGGGGTTACCAGCCCCAGCATTTT.

The chain has TRBV12-3 or TRBV12-4 and TRBJ2-1; the D gene is possibly TRBD1 (6 bases). The germline V and J ends were trimmed by 5 bases and 14 bases, with 19 bases remaining between them. This CDR3 spans 13 amino acids. This CDR3 is CASSPARQAVEFF. The CDR3 nucleotides read TGTGCCAGCAGTCCCGCACGACAGGCGGTGGAGTTCTTC.

This clonotype was seen repeatedly, ten times or more. V is TRBV9 and J is TRBJ1-1; 7 nucleotides align to TRBD1. The germline V gene encodes CDR1 SGDLS and CDR2 YYNGEE. This CDR3 comprises 14 residues. V gave up 4 bases and J gave up 5 bases; unmatched junction bases: 8. CDR3 amino acids: CASSTGRGRTEAFF. DNA for the CDR3: TGTGCCAGCAGCACAGGCAGGGGGAGAACTGAAGCTTTCTTT.

The genes are TRBV5-1 and TRBJ2-5; D remains unclear. V lost 4 bases and J lost 4, with 26 bases in between. CDR3 size: 18 residues. The germline V gene has CDR1 SGHRS and CDR2 YFSETQ. For the CDR3, the DNA is TGCGCCAGCAGCCCAACGGTAAACCGGTACTCCAAAAGAGAGACCCAGTACTTC. It yields the protein CASSPTVNRYSKRETQYF.

This clonotype was counted many times. The DNA for the CDR3 is TGTGCCAGCAGTTTACCCCGGGAGGGTTATGGCTACACCTTC. It specifies CASSLPREGYGYTF. The chain links TRBV28 to TRBJ1-2; D not resolved. Germline-derived CDR1 and CDR2 are MDHEN and SYDVKM. Trimming shortened V by 2 bases and J by 5 bases, and 12 bases separated the two germline ends. The CDR3 length is 14 residues.

This clonotype has at least ten counts. The genes are TRBV11-2 and TRBJ2-1, with 11 bases identical to TRBD2. V gave up 5 bases and J gave up 4 bases; unmatched junction bases: 10. Germline loops: CDR1 SGHAT, CDR2 FQNNGV. This CDR3 spans 17 amino acids. CDR3 DNA: TGTGCCAGCAGCCCGGGGACTAGCGGAGCTAGTTACAATGAGCAGTTCTTC. Its protein is CASSPGTSGASYNEQFF.

As to this clonotype: This is likely a read error, given that the CDR3 carries no conserved phenylalanine or tryptophan at its end. The J gene is TRBJ1-5, the V gene TRBV12-3 or TRBV12-4; no reliable D call. The germline V and J ends were trimmed by 2 bases and 0 bases, with 11 bases remaining between them. The CDR3 has 16 residues. CDR3 in DNA: TGTGCCAGCAGTTTACTTACTCGGGTTAGCAATCAGCCCCAGCATTCT. It codes for CASSLLTRVSNQPQHS.

The table lists this clonotype with many counts. This sequence joins TRBV20-1 and TRBJ2-7, with 7 bases that match TRBD1. V lost 6 bases and J lost 6; bases outside the gene matches: 8. The V gene's germline CDR1 is DFQATT and CDR2 SNEGSKA (reference sequence). The CDR3 is 12 amino acids. This chain's CDR3 is CSANRGGSEQYF. CDR3 coding DNA: TGCAGTGCAAACAGGGGTGGGAGCGAGCAGTACTTC.

This clonotype was recorded at least ten times. The genes are TRBV2 and TRBJ1-5, with D maybe TRBD1 (6 bases). The germline gives CDR1 SNHLY, CDR2 FYNNEI. Trimming pared 7 bases from V and 5 bases from J, leaving 15 bases between. The CDR3 loop spans 14 amino acids. The CDR3 loop is CASKAGGRYQPQHF. The CDR3, as DNA: TGTGCCAGCAAGGCCGGGGGGCGGTATCAGCCCCAGCATTTT.

This clonotype was seen ten or more times. This rearrangement joins TRBV11-2 to TRBJ2-1; 11 bases map to TRBD2. The V gene end was trimmed by 5 bases and the J gene end by 3 bases; junction bases not matched to a gene: 6. CDR1 is SGHAT, CDR2 FQNNGV, per germline. The CDR3 runs to 16 residues. The CDR3 loop reads CASSPRTSGFYNEQFF. CDR3 in DNA: TGTGCCAGCAGCCCTCGGACTAGCGGGTTCTACAATGAGCAGTTCTTC.

In its sample, this clonotype was seen many times. CDR3 sequence (DNA): TGTGCCAGCAGCTTAGGAATAAAGCCTAGTTATGGCTACACCTTC. Its protein product is CASSLGIKPSYGYTF. The chain carries TRBV13 and TRBJ1-2; D remains ambiguous. CDR1 is PRHDT and CDR2 is FYEKMQ in the germline V gene (reference sequence). The CDR3 totals 15 residues. Trimming shortened V by 0 bases and J by 5 bases, and 13 bases separated the two germline ends.

Ten or more counts support this clonotype. The chain has TRBV7-2 and TRBJ2-6, with D uncertain. The germline V gene has CDR1 SGHTA and CDR2 FQGNSA. V dropped 1 base and J dropped 0 bases, with 7 bases sitting between them. This CDR3 region has 16 residues. In nucleotides, the CDR3 is TGTGCCAGCAGCTTAGTGGGAACCTCTGGGGCCAACGTCCTGACTTTC. It encodes CASSLVGTSGANVLTF. Based on the CDR3 plus reference TRBV7-2 and TRBJ2-6, the full variable domain is GAGVSQSPSNKVTEKGKDVELRCDPISGHTALYWYRQSLGQGLEFLIYFQGNSAPDKSGLPSDRFSAERTGGSVSTLTIQRTQQEDSAVYLCASSLVGTSGANVLTFGAGSRLTVL.

CDR3 bases: TGTGCCAGCAGCTTGGAGTTGGGACTAGCGGGGTACCGCACAGATACGCAGTATTTT. Translating gives CASSLELGLAGYRTDTQYF. The J gene is TRBJ2-3, the V gene TRBV7-8; 13 bases are a match to TRBD2. Trimming took 3 bases from V and 1 from J; bases not matched to a gene: 10. The CDR3 has 19 residues. In germline, CDR1 is SGHVS, CDR2 FQNEAQ. Filled out from reference TRBV7-8 and TRBJ2-3, the complete variable domain reads GAGVSQSPRYKVAKRGQDVALRCDPISGHVSLFWYQQALGQGPEFLTYFQNEAQLDKSGLPSDRFFAERPEGSVSTLKIQRTQQEDSAVYLCASSLELGLAGYRTDTQYFGPGTRLTVL.

The sample holds a few counts of this clonotype. This may come from a read error, since a much larger clone is one base off. V gene TRBV6-5 combines with J gene TRBJ2-3; perhaps D is TRBD1 or TRBD2 (5 bases each). The CDR3 has 15 residues. Germline-derived CDR1 and CDR2 are MNHEY and SVGAGI. CDR3 nucleotides: TGTGCCGGCAGTTGGGACGGAGATGTTACAGATACGCAGTATTTT. Its protein is CAGSWDGDVTDTQYF.

In regard to this clonotype: A read error may be the cause here, since a much bigger clone is one base away. This chain connects TRBV7-6 to TRBJ1-6; D is possibly TRBD1 (6 bases). In germline, CDR1 is SGHVS, CDR2 FNYEAQ. The CDR3 runs to 16 residues. The CDR3 bases are TGTGCCAGCCGCTTAGGACAGAGTGTTAATAATTCACCCCTCCACTTT. Protein product: CASRLGQSVNNSPLHF.

This clonotype was seen a few times. The chain has TRBV29-1 and TRBJ1-2; tentative D call: TRBD1 (5 bases). V shed 4 bases and J shed 8 bases, with 8 bases lying between them. This CDR3 is 10 amino acids long. Germline V gene lookup returns CDR1 SQVTM and CDR2 ANQGSEA. In nucleotides, the CDR3 is TGCAGCGTTGTCGGGGACGGCTACACCTTC. This sequence encodes CSVVGDGYTF.